The 25 T cell receptor beta chains presented below share a single source sample, sequenced in a study of shared clonotypes between healthy human individuals. Sequencing used immunoSEQ multiplex PCR; TCRdb keeps in-frame clones, though not all of them. In the table there are hundreds of thousands of clones, 92% of which are singletons. Terminally differentiated effector memory CD45RA+ cells were excluded by CCR7 positive selection of CD45RO-negative cells. Sequencing was performed on naive CD8+ T cells sorted from blood. The receptor source for this set is a man younger than 40 in good health.

This sequence joins TRBV6-5 and TRBJ2-7, with D perhaps TRBD1 or TRBD2 (5 bases each). The V end lost 2 bases, the J end lost 4 bases, and 18 bases lay between the germline ends. The CDR3 is 16 residues long. CDR1 is MNHEY and CDR2 is SVGAGI in the germline V gene. CDR3 DNA: TGTGCCAGCAGTTACGCCCCTGGGGGTGCAGGGTACGAGCAGTACTTC. It encodes CASSYAPGGAGYEQYF.

The V gene is TRBV6-6, the J gene TRBJ2-1, with D possibly being TRBD1 or TRBD2 (5 bases each). The CDR3 spans 15 residues. The germline V and J ends were trimmed by 5 bases and 6 bases, with 17 bases remaining between them. Germline CDR1 and CDR2: MNHNY and SVGAGI (reference sequence). The CDR3 here is CASSPGTLPINEQFF. The CDR3 region has the DNA TGTGCCAGCAGTCCCGGGACCCTCCCCATCAATGAGCAGTTCTTC.

The rearrangement links TRBV19 to TRBJ2-7; no reliable D call. V dropped 5 bases and J dropped 0 bases, with 8 bases sitting between them. Germline assignment: CDR1 LNHDA and CDR2 SQIVND (reference sequence). The CDR3 loop spans 13 amino acids. The CDR3 nucleotides are TGTGCCAGTAGTGGGGAATTCTCCTACGAGCAGTACTTC. Protein sequence: CASSGEFSYEQYF.

This clone was counted once. The chain is built from TRBV11-2 and TRBJ2-1, with TRBD1 identical over 10 bases. The CDR3 runs to 15 residues. Per the germline V gene, CDR1 is SGHAT and CDR2 is FQNNGV. V dropped 1 base and J dropped 7; count of bases not matched to a gene: 4. The CDR3 region is CASSLGQGARNEQFF. The CDR3 nucleotides read TGTGCCAGCAGCTTAGGACAGGGGGCAAGGAATGAGCAGTTCTTC.

The chain carries TRBV15 and TRBJ2-2; D ambiguous. Deletions cut 4 bases from V and 6 bases from J, with 12 bases between. The germline V gene encodes CDR1 LNHNV and CDR2 YYDKDF (reference sequence). This CDR3 spans 14 amino acids. CDR3 nucleotides: TGTGCCACCAGCATGACCCCCCGGGCCGGGGAGCTGTTTTTT. Residues: CATSMTPRAGELFF.

The CDR3 nucleotides read TGTGCCAGCAGCGTTGGCAGGTCCCACACAGATACGCAGTATTTT. Protein sequence: CASSVGRSHTDTQYF. This chain connects TRBV9 to TRBJ2-3, with D unclear. Trimming cost V 2 bases and J 2 bases, with 12 bases left between them. The CDR3 sequence is 15 residues long. Germline values: CDR1 SGDLS, CDR2 YYNGEE.

CDR3 in DNA: TGTGCCAGCAGCTTGGCCCCCGGGACAGATTCCTACGAGCAGTACTTC. This translates into CASSLAPGTDSYEQYF. The chain uses TRBV5-5 and TRBJ2-7; 7 bases are shared with TRBD1. This CDR3 has 16 residues. Germline V gene lookup returns CDR1 SGHKS and CDR2 YYEKEE (reference sequence). V shed 0 bases, J shed 1 base, and the junction held 7 bases outside the gene matches.

The chain couples TRBV5-1 to TRBJ1-2; D is uncertain. Trimming shortened V by 0 bases and J by 6 bases, and 18 bases separated the two germline ends. Germline V gene lookup returns CDR1 SGHRS and CDR2 YFSETQ. The CDR3 runs to 16 residues. The CDR3 spells CASSLEGPPSLDGYTF. The CDR3 DNA reads as TGCGCCAGCAGCTTGGAAGGGCCTCCTTCTCTCGATGGCTACACCTTC.

This clone was seen once. V is TRBV7-2 and J is TRBJ2-3; possibly TRBD1 or TRBD2 for D (6 bases each). The CDR3 covers 15 residues. Per the germline V gene, CDR1 is SGHTA and CDR2 is FQGNSA. V lost 5 bases, J lost 3 bases, and 15 bases lay in between. In DNA form, the CDR3 reads TGTGCCAGCAGCCCTAGGGGGGAGATGACAGATACGCAGTATTTT. Translated, it gives CASSPRGEMTDTQYF.

The V call is TRBV7-2, the J call TRBJ1-2, with 9 bases that match TRBD1. This CDR3 is built from 15 residues. V lost 5 bases and J lost 4; bases outside the gene matches: 8. Germline V gives CDR1 SGHTA, CDR2 FQGNSA. The CDR3 loop is CASSLGQGFGYGYTF. The CDR3 DNA reads TGTGCCAGCAGCCTGGGACAGGGTTTTGGCTATGGCTACACCTTC.

This clone has a single count. The chain links TRBV27 to TRBJ2-7; no reliable D call. Trimming left V 1 base short and J 3 bases short, with 13 bases between. The CDR3 runs to 15 residues. Per germline, CDR1 MNHEY and CDR2 SMNVEV (reference sequence). In DNA, the CDR3 is TGTGCCAGCAGTTTATTGGATCCTTACTACTACGAGCAGTACTTC. Translating gives CASSLLDPYYYEQYF.

The rearrangement joins TRBV7-8 to TRBJ2-7; D might be TRBD2 (6 bases). The length of the CDR3 is 13 residues. Deletions cut 3 bases from V and 2 bases from J, with 8 bases between. Germline V gives CDR1 SGHVS, CDR2 FQNEAQ. As DNA, the CDR3 is TGTGCCAGCAGCTTGACTAGAACCTACGAGCAGTACTTC. It codes for CASSLTRTYEQYF. Full variable domain (rest looked up from reference TRBV7-8 and TRBJ2-7): GAGVSQSPRYKVAKRGQDVALRCDPISGHVSLFWYQQALGQGPEFLTYFQNEAQLDKSGLPSDRFFAERPEGSVSTLKIQRTQQEDSAVYLCASSLTRTYEQYFGPGTRLTVT.

This rearrangement joins TRBV7-2 to TRBJ2-1, with D maybe TRBD1 (5 bases). The CDR3 has 15 residues. From germline, CDR1 is SGHTA and CDR2 FQGNSA. With 5 bases removed from V and 6 bases from J, the gap between germline ends came to 17 bases. The CDR3: CASSTGVYRFNEQFF. For the CDR3, the DNA is TGTGCCAGCAGCACCGGAGTTTACAGGTTCAATGAGCAGTTCTTC.

This clone was seen once. The same CDR3 arises from other DNA sequences in this sample as well. The rearrangement links TRBV9 to TRBJ2-3; D is uncertain. V shed 2 bases and J shed 5 bases, with 6 bases lying between them. The CDR3 loop spans 12 amino acids. CDR1 is SGDLS and CDR2 is YYNGEE in the germline V gene. The CDR3 reads CASSVGQDTQYF. The CDR3 DNA reads TGTGCCAGCAGCGTGGGTCAAGATACGCAGTATTTT.

The CDR3 bases are TGTGCCAGCAGGCCGCGCAGAAGCTCCTACGAGCAGTACTTC. Its protein product is CASRPRRSSYEQYF. The chain recombines TRBV7-2 with TRBJ2-7, with unresolved D. Deletions cut 6 bases from V and 0 bases from J, with 12 bases between. The CDR3 loop spans 14 amino acids. The V gene's germline CDR1 is SGHTA and CDR2 FQGNSA.

A word on this clone: The same CDR3 is also encoded by other DNA sequences in this sample. The CDR3 here is CASSLVTGQETQYF. The CDR3 DNA reads TGTGCCAGCAGCTTAGTGACAGGGCAAGAGACCCAGTACTTC. This chain connects TRBV7-9 to TRBJ2-5; 7 nucleotides agree with TRBD1. This CDR3 spans 14 amino acids. The germline gives CDR1 SEHNR, CDR2 FQNEAQ (reference sequence). The V segment lost 1 base and the J segment 2 bases; nucleotides outside the gene matches: 1.

J is TRBJ1-5 and V is TRBV5-8; TRBD1 aligns across 7 bases. CDR1 is SGHTS, CDR2 YDEGEE, per germline. The CDR3 loop spans 16 amino acids. The ends lost 0 bases at V and 4 bases at J; junction bases unmatched: 7. CDR3 coding DNA: TGTGCCAGCAGCTTGGCCGGGTCAGGGGGAAATCAGCCCCAGCATTTT. Protein sequence: CASSLAGSGGNQPQHF.

This chain joins TRBV5-4 and TRBJ2-7; TRBD2 matches 10 bases. Germline V gives CDR1 SGHNT, CDR2 YYREEE (reference sequence). Trimming at V came to 0 bases and at J to 4 bases, leaving 4 bases not matched to a gene. This CDR3 is 15 amino acids long. The CDR3 reads CASSLAPSGRYEQYF. The CDR3 DNA reads TGTGCCAGCAGCTTGGCGCCTAGCGGGAGATACGAGCAGTACTTC.

This rearrangement joins TRBV4-1 to TRBJ2-1; D is possibly TRBD2 (5 bases). CDR3 length: 13 amino acids. In germline, CDR1 is MGHRA, CDR2 YSYEKL. V gave up 3 bases and J gave up 6 bases, with 9 bases separating them. Here the CDR3 DNA reads TGCGCCAGCAGCCACGAGGGTACCAATGAGCAGTTCTTC. It translates to CASSHEGTNEQFF.

In this sample, this clone turned up a few times. Other nucleotide sequences in the sample specify the same CDR3. This chain connects TRBV7-9 to TRBJ1-5; no firm D call. The CDR3 contains 13 residues. Trimming shortened V by 1 base and J by 6 bases, and 7 bases separated the two germline ends. CDR1 SEHNR and CDR2 FQNEAQ come from the germline V gene (reference sequence). The CDR3 coding sequence is TGTGCCAGCAGCTTAGGGGGAGCTCAGCCCCAGCATTTT. This encodes CASSLGGAQPQHF.

The CDR3 here is CASSPIGTGEQYF. CDR3 DNA: TGTGCCAGCAGCCCGATTGGGACGGGCGAGCAGTACTTC. The chain couples TRBV11-2 to TRBJ2-7; D may correspond to TRBD1 or TRBD2 (5 bases each). Trimming pared 5 bases from V and 6 bases from J, leaving 14 bases between. The germline V gene encodes CDR1 SGHAT and CDR2 FQNNGV. There are 13 residues in the CDR3.

This chain joins TRBV19 and TRBJ1-3, with 7 nucleotides matching TRBD1. The CDR3 runs 13 residues. Unmatched junction bases numbered 4, after V lost 11 bases and J lost 0 bases. Germline V CDR1 and CDR2: LNHDA, SQIVND (reference sequence). Written as DNA, the CDR3 is TGTGCCTCGGGACAGAACTCTGGAAACACCATATATTTT. Its translation is CASGQNSGNTIYF. Variable domain in full (rest from reference TRBV19 and TRBJ1-3): DGGITQSPKYLFRKEGQNVTLSCEQNLNHDAMYWYRQDPGQGLRLIYYSQIVNDFQKGDIAEGYSVSREKKESFPLTVTSAQKNPTAFYLCASGQNSGNTIYFGEGSWLTVV.

The gene calls are TRBV18 and TRBJ2-7, with 9 nucleotides matching TRBD1. The CDR3 contains 17 residues. Germline loops: CDR1 KGHSH, CDR2 LQKENI. V shed 6 bases and J 2 bases; nucleotides not matched to a gene: 14. The CDR3 bases are TGTGCCAGCTCGCCGACAGGGGGAAGACGGTACACCTACGAGCAGTACTTC. It specifies CASSPTGGRRYTYEQYF.

V and J are TRBV7-9 and TRBJ2-7, with D perhaps TRBD2 (6 bases). The CDR3 runs to 13 residues. Trimming cost V 1 base and J 4 bases, with 8 bases left between them. Germline assignment: CDR1 SEHNR and CDR2 FQNEAQ (reference sequence). CDR3 amino acids: CASSLVREYEQYF. As DNA, the CDR3 is TGTGCCAGCAGCTTAGTTCGGGAGTACGAGCAGTACTTC.

V is TRBV6-1 and J is TRBJ1-1; 10 bases fit TRBD1. Germline CDR1 is MNHNS and CDR2 is SASEGT. With V trimmed by 2 bases and J by 5 bases, 5 bases remained unmatched. The CDR3 contains 15 residues. This chain's CDR3 is CASSELPGQGTEAFF. CDR3 bases: TGTGCCAGCAGTGAACTCCCGGGACAGGGGACTGAAGCTTTCTTT.